These 4 T cell receptor beta chains were all obtained from the same sample, sequenced in a study of CD8 T cells in ankylosing spondylitis (dated by TCRdb to 2016 to 2017). Receptor amplification or capture employed 5' RACE. Instrument on record: Illumina HiSeq 2500. The raw public reads went through TCRdb reprocessing: fastp at Q25, MiXCR clone calling, in-frame beta chains kept. Entries that share a CDR3 protein sequence are merged under the most common genes and DNA. This sample gives roughly 130,000 distinct CDR3 sequences in total; 6% to 8.5% of them show up just once. 12% of the sample comes from the top ten. Sample: blood, either unsorted or a sorted T cell fraction (not recorded which). Receptors originate from a male donor with ankylosing spondylitis or in good health (not recorded which).

This clonotype was observed a handful of times. The rearrangement uses TRBV7-6 and TRBJ1-3; 9 bases line up with TRBD1. CDR1 and CDR2 from the germline V gene are SGHVS and FNYEAQ. The junction had 10 bases not matched to a gene; V was cut back by 4 bases and J by 0 bases. The CDR3 consists of 18 residues. This CDR3 is CASSSPSGTGTSGNTIYF. CDR3 in DNA: TGTGCCAGCAGCTCCCCGTCCGGGACAGGGACCTCTGGAAACACCATATATTTT.

The genes are TRBV28 and TRBJ1-2; D is uncertain. The CDR3 sequence is 13 residues long. The germline V and J ends were trimmed by 6 bases and 0 bases, with 8 bases remaining between them. Germline CDR1 is MDHEN and CDR2 is SYDVKM. The CDR3 here is CASRSSANYGYTF. For the CDR3, the DNA is TGTGCCAGCAGATCCAGTGCTAACTATGGCTACACCTTC.

This clonotype was picked up many times. The chain employs TRBV7-9 and TRBJ2-3; no clear D. The V end was cut by 6 bases, the J end by 0 bases, with 1 base between. Germline-derived CDR1 and CDR2 are SEHNR and FQNEAQ (reference sequence). The CDR3 extends over 11 amino acids. The CDR3 DNA reads as TGTGCCAGCAGGAGCACAGATACGCAGTATTTT. Its translation is CASRSTDTQYF.

There are a few counts of this clonotype. The chain employs TRBV12-3 or TRBV12-4 and TRBJ2-1, with D tentatively TRBD1 (6 bases). V was cut by 5 bases and J by 2 bases, with 13 bases left in between. This CDR3 region has 15 residues. The DNA for the CDR3 is TGTGCCAGCAGTCCCTTACAGGGACCCTACAATGAGCAGTTCTTC. This translates into CASSPLQGPYNEQFF.